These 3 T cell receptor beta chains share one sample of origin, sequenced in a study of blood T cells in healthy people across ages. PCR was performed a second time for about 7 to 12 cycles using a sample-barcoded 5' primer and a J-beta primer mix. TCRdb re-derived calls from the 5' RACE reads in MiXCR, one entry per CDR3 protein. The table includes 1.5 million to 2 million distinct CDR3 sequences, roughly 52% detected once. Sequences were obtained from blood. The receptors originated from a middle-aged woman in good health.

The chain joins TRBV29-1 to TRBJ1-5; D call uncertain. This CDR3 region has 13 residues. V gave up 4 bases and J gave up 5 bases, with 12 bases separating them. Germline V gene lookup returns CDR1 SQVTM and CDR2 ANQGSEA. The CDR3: CSVAQGRDQPQHF. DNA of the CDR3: TGCAGCGTTGCTCAAGGGAGGGATCAGCCCCAGCATTTT. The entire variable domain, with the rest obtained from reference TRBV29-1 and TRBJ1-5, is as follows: SAVISQKPSRDICQRGTSLTIQCQVDSQVTMMFWYRQQPGQSLTLIATANQGSEATYESGFVIDKFPISRPNLTFSTLTVSNMSPEDSSIYLCSVAQGRDQPQHFGDGTRLSIL.

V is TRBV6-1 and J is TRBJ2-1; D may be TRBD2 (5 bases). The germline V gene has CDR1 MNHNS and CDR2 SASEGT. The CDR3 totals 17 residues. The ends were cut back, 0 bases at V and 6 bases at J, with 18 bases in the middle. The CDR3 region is CASSEALVRNIGNEQFF. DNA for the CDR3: TGTGCCAGCAGTGAAGCACTAGTCCGGAATATCGGCAATGAGCAGTTCTTC.

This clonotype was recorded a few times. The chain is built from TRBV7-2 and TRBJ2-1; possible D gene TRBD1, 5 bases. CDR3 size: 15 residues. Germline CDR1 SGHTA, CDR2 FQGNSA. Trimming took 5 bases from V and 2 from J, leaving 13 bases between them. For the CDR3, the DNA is TGTGCCAGCAGCCCCCTCTGGGGCACCTACAATGAGCAGTTCTTC. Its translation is CASSPLWGTYNEQFF.